This T cell receptor beta chain appears in the sequencing data of a study of cytomegalovirus exposure and HLA in healthy donors. TCRdb's table, derived via immunoSEQ multiplex PCR, lists solely in-frame clones and lacks some. The sample records 100,000 to 150,000 clones, 85% to 90% being singletons. In this sample, this clone turned up once. Antigen specificity is unknown. This CDR3 comprises 11 residues. Between the trimmed V and J ends, which lost 2 bases and 7 bases, there was a span of 8 bases. Germline CDR1 is DFQATT and CDR2 is SNEGSKA (reference sequence). Study results and caveats: Reports credit the classifier with highly specific, highly sensitive diagnosis of cytomegalovirus status. Most TCR sequences were uncommon, yet certain public TCRs appeared in many donors. Within the 95 to 150 validation repertoires, first-cohort TCR clusters tended to co-occur, according to a later analysis.

The sequence was collected from a woman under 30 in good health and CMV-seronegative. What was sequenced was PBMCs. V and J are TRBV20-1 and TRBJ1-2, with D uncertain. The CDR3 sequence: CSARKAGGYTF. For the CDR3, the DNA is TGCAGTGCTAGAAAGGCGGGTGGCTACACCTTC.